This TCR beta chain was sequenced for a study of blood T cell repertoires in COVID-19. Study details: Samples of COVID-19 (acute and convalescent) were obtained from the United States, Italy and Spain.

This CDR3 is built from 15 residues. The data were produced by immunoSEQ multiplex PCR, yet TCRdb's version contains in-frame clones alone and is incomplete. This table holds approximately 220,000 clones, approximately 83% found once. The V call is TRBV1, the J call TRBJ2-5; the D call TRBD2 from the table was never checked on the DNA. TRBV1 is given as a pseudogene. The sequence was collected from a woman in her sixties with acute or convalescent COVID-19. Sample: peripheral blood. CDR3 residues: CTSSQARGGRETQYF. CDR3 bases: TGCACCAGCAGCCAAGCCCGGGGGGGCCGGGAGACCCAGTACTTC.